The TCR beta chain under discussion was sequenced for a study of blood T cell repertoires in COVID-19. Looking at the study overall: Sources were T cells, B-cell-depleted T cells, or PBMCs; the material itself was cDNA or gDNA.

Recruits, aged roughly 18 to 89 years, lived in some 25 US areas. Allocation to cohorts depended on clinical history reported by the participants. This clone was seen only once. Only in-frame clones appear in the TCRdb table, and some are missing; sequencing was by immunoSEQ multiplex PCR. The sample carries more than 250,000 clones, under 90% recorded once. V was cut by 7 bases and J by 1 base, with 14 bases left in between. Per the germline V gene, CDR1 is SGHRS and CDR2 is YFSETQ. This CDR3 has 14 amino acids. The material sequenced was PBMCs or T cells enriched from blood (not recorded which). V is TRBV5-1 and J is TRBJ1-1, with D possibly being TRBD1 (5 bases). The sequence derives from a woman aged 18 to 35 who had recovered from COVID-19. CDR3 protein: CASGVSTGNTEAFF. In DNA form, the CDR3 reads TGCGCCAGCGGGGTCTCAACAGGGAACACTGAAGCTTTCTTT.